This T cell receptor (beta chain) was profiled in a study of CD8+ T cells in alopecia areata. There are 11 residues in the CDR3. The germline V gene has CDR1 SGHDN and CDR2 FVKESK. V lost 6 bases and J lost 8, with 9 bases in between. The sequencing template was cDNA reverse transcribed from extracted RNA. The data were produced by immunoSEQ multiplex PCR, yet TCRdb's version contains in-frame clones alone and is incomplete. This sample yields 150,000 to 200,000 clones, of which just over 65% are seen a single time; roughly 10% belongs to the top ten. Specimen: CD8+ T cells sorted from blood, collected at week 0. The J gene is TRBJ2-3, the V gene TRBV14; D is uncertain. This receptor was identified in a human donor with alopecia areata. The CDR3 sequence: CASRLTGTQYF. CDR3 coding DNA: TGTGCCAGCAGGTTAACTGGTACGCAGTATTTT.